Given below is one T cell receptor beta chain in context. This clone showed up many times. The clone's antigen remains unknown. The record has no base qualities; no much larger clone is one base away. This entry is derived from a study of metastatic and nonmetastatic thyroid tumors (TCRdb year 2020). Study-wide context: For patients with malignant and with benign thyroid disease, the researchers compared repertoires between peripheral blood samples and tumor or nodule tissue samples.

Receptor amplification or capture employed PCR. The instrument given in TCRdb is Illumina HiSeq 4000. High-throughput sequencing was used to profile the TCR beta-chain CDR3 region of each patient. The original pipeline was this. The researchers built a classifier to tell apart papillary thyroid cancer patients with distant metastasis, based on CDR3 differences among clinicopathological groups. The Shannon index was used to assess repertoire diversity, and the Morisita-Horn index was used to assess tumor-blood repertoire similarity. TCRdb reworked the public reads: Q25 trimming with fastp, MiXCR clone assembly, productive beta chains retained. The V and J calls follow TCRdb's processing rather than the paper's. The sample contains roughly 59,000 clones, about a sixth of them found a single time. Roughly a tenth of the sample comes from the top ten. Before undergoing thyroid surgery, none of the patients had been given any kind of treatment. Patient clinical samples collected from about 2012 to 2019 were retrospectively analysed using T-cell receptor beta sequencing.

The junction carries 11 bases between V and J, which are trimmed by 1 base and 7 bases respectively. CDR1 is given as DFQATT and CDR2 as SNEGSKA, both from the germline V gene (reference sequence). There are 13 amino acids in the CDR3, from cysteine to phenylalanine inclusive. Here the CDR3 DNA is all that survives: 39 bases in frame from base 1. General conclusions and limits of the study: TCR beta diversity was reported as significantly higher in malignant tumors than in benign nodules, in both blood and tumor samples.

The TCR originated in a male donor with papillary thyroid cancer or a benign thyroid nodule (not recorded which). Some clones in this sample may be carry-over from other donors' samples. The chain joins TRBV20-1 to TRBJ2-1; the D segment could be TRBD1, given 6 matching bases. The sequencing input was blood. The CDR3 corresponds to CSARATRGNEQFF. The sequenced DNA is TGCAGTGCTAGAGCCACCAGGGGAAATGAGCAGTTCTTC.